The 17 T cell receptor beta chains presented below share a single source sample, sequenced in a study of cytomegalovirus exposure and HLA in healthy donors. Sequencing was performed with immunoSEQ multiplex PCR; in TCRdb, only in-frame clones are kept and a portion is missing. The repertoire holds about 95,000 clones, 85% seen once, with 20% in the top ten. The sequenced sample was PBMCs. The receptors originated from a man between 18 and 29 years old in good health and CMV-seropositive.

The V and J genes are TRBV5-1 and TRBJ1-2; the match to TRBD1 covers 8 bases. Germline V gives CDR1 SGHRS, CDR2 YFSETQ. V lost 0 bases and J lost 5; bases outside the gene matches: 3. This CDR3 is built from 14 residues. CDR3: CASSLGGQDYGYTF. The CDR3 DNA is TGCGCCAGCAGCTTGGGGGGACAGGATTATGGCTACACCTTC.

CDR3 in DNA: TGTGCCAGTAGTCCCACGGGAGGGACAGGGGGCGGTCAGCCCCAGCATTTT. This translates into CASSPTGGTGGGQPQHF. This rearrangement joins TRBV19 to TRBJ1-5; 12 bases match TRBD1. This CDR3 comprises 17 residues. CDR1 LNHDA and CDR2 SQIVND come from the germline V gene (reference sequence). Unmatched junction bases numbered 11, after V lost 5 bases and J lost 6 bases. The complete variable domain, with remaining parts taken from reference TRBV19 and TRBJ1-5, reads DGGITQSPKYLFRKEGQNVTLSCEQNLNHDAMYWYRQDPGQGLRLIYYSQIVNDFQKGDIAEGYSVSREKKESFPLTVTSAQKNPTAFYLCASSPTGGTGGGQPQHFGDGTRLSIL.

The rearrangement joins TRBV7-2 to TRBJ1-5; maybe TRBD1 (5 bases). The CDR3 is 16 amino acids. The germline V gene encodes CDR1 SGHTA and CDR2 FQGNSA. V lost 1 base, J lost 2 bases, and 12 bases lay in between. The DNA of the CDR3 is TGTGCCAGCAGCTTAGGGACAACCAGGGGCAATCAGCCCCAGCATTTT. Protein product: CASSLGTTRGNQPQHF.

The J gene is TRBJ2-7, the V gene TRBV10-3; D possibly corresponds to TRBD1 (6 bases). This CDR3 is 14 amino acids long. V lost 0 bases, J lost 5 bases, and 11 bases lay in between. Germline CDR1 reads ENHRY; CDR2 reads SYGVKD. CDR3 loop: CAISESSGAHEQYF. For the CDR3, the DNA is TGTGCCATCAGTGAGTCCTCAGGGGCCCACGAGCAGTACTTC.

Concerning this clone: Other nucleotide sequences from this sample produce the same CDR3. The CDR3 sequence: CASSIGQGYEQYF. The DNA for the CDR3 is TGTGCCAGCAGCATCGGACAGGGGTACGAGCAGTACTTC. The V gene is TRBV2, the J gene TRBJ2-7; 9 bases line up with TRBD1. The length of the CDR3 is 13 residues. J gave up 4 bases and V 6 bases, and 4 bases lay outside the gene matches. The germline gives CDR1 SNHLY, CDR2 FYNNEI. Drawing the rest from reference TRBV2 and TRBJ2-7, the complete variable domain is EPEVTQTPSHQVTQMGQEVILRCVPISNHLYFYWYRQILGQKVEFLVSFYNNEISEKSEIFDDQFSVERPDGSNFTLKIRSTKLEDSAMYFCASSIGQGYEQYFGPGTRLTVT.

V is TRBV5-1 and J is TRBJ1-1; 7 bases fit TRBD1. CDR1 is SGHRS and CDR2 is YFSETQ in the germline V gene. The CDR3 is made up of 16 amino acids. V was pared by 0 bases and J by 7 bases, with 12 bases of the junction left unmatched. CDR3 nucleotides: TGCGCCAGCAGCTTGGGGGTGGTCAGGGGGGCAAGTGAAGCTTTCTTT. This sequence encodes CASSLGVVRGASEAFF.

The chain employs TRBV27 and TRBJ1-2; D not resolved. The germline CDR1 and CDR2 sequences are MNHEY and SMNVEV (reference sequence). The length of the CDR3 is 12 residues. Trimming shortened V by 6 bases and J by 6 bases, and 11 bases separated the two germline ends. CDR3: CASRSHLNGYTF. The CDR3 DNA follows: TGTGCCAGCAGGAGTCACCTTAATGGCTACACCTTC.

V gene TRBV2 combines with J gene TRBJ2-2, with D perhaps TRBD1 (6 bases). Germline loops: CDR1 SNHLY, CDR2 FYNNEI. This CDR3 is built from 14 residues. Trimming removed 3 bases at V and 3 bases at J, with 8 bases between. The DNA of the CDR3 is TGTGCCAGCAGTGAGGACAGAGACACCGGGGAGCTGTTTTTT. Protein: CASSEDRDTGELFF.

V is TRBV7-9 and J is TRBJ2-7; 9 nucleotides align to TRBD1. The germline CDR1 and CDR2 sequences are SEHNR and FQNEAQ (reference sequence). This CDR3 has 14 residues. V shed 0 bases and J 8 bases; nucleotides not matched to a gene: 5. CDR3 sequence: CASSLAGQGQKQYF. The CDR3, as DNA: TGTGCCAGCAGCTTAGCGGGACAGGGTCAAAAGCAGTACTTC.

This clone occurred a few times. The rearrangement links TRBV6-1 to TRBJ2-7; D is undetermined. V was cut by 7 bases and J by 2 bases, with 9 bases left in between. Germline CDR1 and CDR2: MNHNS and SASEGT. CDR3 length equals 12 residues. The CDR3 DNA follows: TGTGCCAGCAATGGCGGCGCCTACGAGCAGTACTTC. It is translated as CASNGGAYEQYF.

The chain is built from TRBV6-5 and TRBJ2-7, with 10 positions matching TRBD2. The CDR3 extends over 16 amino acids. Germline values: CDR1 MNHEY, CDR2 SVGAGI. V dropped 0 bases and J dropped 4; count of bases not matched to a gene: 6. The CDR3 protein is CASSYSSGRAVYEQYF. CDR3 bases: TGTGCCAGCAGTTACTCGAGCGGGAGGGCCGTTTACGAGCAGTACTTC.

The chain has TRBV5-1 and TRBJ1-2; the D is unclear. The length of the CDR3 is 13 residues. Trimming pared 2 bases from V and 1 base from J, leaving 6 bases between. The germline gives CDR1 SGHRS, CDR2 YFSETQ. The CDR3 DNA reads TGCGCCAGCAGCTTCTCAGATAACTATGGCTACACCTTC. Encoded protein: CASSFSDNYGYTF.

V gene TRBV7-9 combines with J gene TRBJ1-3; D uncertain. Germline CDR1 reads SEHNR; CDR2 reads FQNEAQ (reference sequence). Trimming stripped 1 base from V and 0 bases from J, with 7 bases between. The CDR3 sequence is 15 residues long. This CDR3 is CASSLDGFSGNTIYF. Here the CDR3 DNA reads TGTGCCAGCAGCTTAGATGGCTTCTCTGGAAACACCATATATTTT.

The chain couples TRBV2 to TRBJ2-3, with a possible D match to TRBD2 (6 bases). Germline assignment: CDR1 SNHLY and CDR2 FYNNEI. V was cut by 3 bases and J by 4 bases, with 8 bases left in between. CDR3 length equals 13 residues. CDR3 sequence: CASSDGTADTQYF. DNA for the CDR3: TGTGCCAGCAGTGACGGGACTGCAGATACGCAGTATTTT.

The rearrangement links TRBV11-2 to TRBJ2-7; 12 nucleotides agree with TRBD1. Germline CDR1 reads SGHAT; CDR2 reads FQNNGV. The CDR3 has 14 amino acids. With V trimmed by 5 bases and J by 4 bases, 3 bases remained unmatched. The CDR3 loop reads CASSPGQGAYEQYF. The CDR3 DNA reads TGTGCCAGCAGCCCGGGACAGGGGGCTTACGAGCAGTACTTC.

The chain is built from TRBV7-3 and TRBJ2-5, with 9 nucleotides matching TRBD2. Germline V gene data show CDR1 as SGHTA and CDR2 as FQGTGA. The CDR3 is made up of 15 amino acids. The J segment lost 5 bases and the V segment lost 3 bases, leaving 7 bases of the junction unmatched. CDR3 nucleotides: TGTGCCAGCAGCTTGGGGGTAGCGGGAGTTGAGACCCAGTACTTC. Protein sequence: CASSLGVAGVETQYF.

The chain links TRBV19 to TRBJ2-1; possible D gene TRBD2, 6 bases. CDR1 LNHDA and CDR2 SQIVND come from the germline V gene (reference sequence). Deletions cut 8 bases from V and 3 bases from J, with 17 bases between. The CDR3 is 15 amino acids. The CDR3 loop reads CASRKVGGFYNEQFF. The CDR3 DNA reads TGTGCCAGTCGAAAAGTGGGGGGTTTCTACAATGAGCAGTTCTTC.